One sample yielded the 8 T cell receptor beta chains listed below, sequenced in a study of T cell changes during pregnancy in multiple sclerosis. Sequencing used immunoSEQ multiplex PCR; TCRdb keeps in-frame clones, though not all of them. The sample lists about 98,000 clones, under 95% occurring once. Sequenced here: peripheral blood, sampled after pregnancy. These receptors all come from a female donor in good health, enrolled as a control in a pregnancy study.

The chain links TRBV27 to TRBJ2-7; D is undetermined. Germline V gene sequence: CDR1 MNHEY, CDR2 SMNVEV (reference sequence). V gave up 0 bases and J gave up 2 bases, with 8 bases separating them. This CDR3 contains 14 residues. In nucleotides, the CDR3 is TGTGCCAGCAGTTTATCGGGTCAGGCCTACGAGCAGTACTTC. The encoded protein is CASSLSGQAYEQYF.

This rearrangement joins TRBV5-1 to TRBJ2-2; the match to TRBD2 covers 11 bases. Germline assignment: CDR1 SGHRS and CDR2 YFSETQ. Trimming removed 4 bases from V and 6 bases from J; junction bases left unmatched: 11. The CDR3 covers 17 residues. CDR3 region: CASSPIAGGQIAGELFF. CDR3 coding DNA: TGCGCCAGCAGCCCAATAGCGGGAGGGCAGATAGCCGGGGAGCTGTTTTTT.

A single count supports this clone. The J gene is TRBJ2-7, the V gene TRBV30; D gene ambiguous. The V end was cut by 0 bases, the J end by 3 bases, with 6 bases between. The germline V gene has CDR1 GTSNPN and CDR2 SVGIG (reference sequence). The CDR3 has 12 amino acids. The CDR3 coding sequence is TGTGCCTGGAGTGTCAACGGCTACGAGCAGTACTTC. This sequence encodes CAWSVNGYEQYF.

This chain links TRBV28 with TRBJ1-4; D gene ambiguous. Trimming removed 2 bases from V and 8 bases from J, with 9 bases in between. The CDR3 runs to 13 residues. Per the germline V gene, CDR1 is MDHEN and CDR2 is SYDVKM. CDR3 protein: CASSLQATEKLFF. The CDR3 coding sequence is TGTGCCAGCAGTTTACAAGCGACGGAAAAACTGTTTTTT.

J is TRBJ1-4 and V is TRBV10-3; D might be TRBD1 (5 bases). This CDR3 has 16 amino acids. Trimming shortened V by 2 bases and J by 0 bases, and 10 bases separated the two germline ends. Germline values: CDR1 ENHRY, CDR2 SYGVKD. CDR3 amino acids: CAISEVGQATNEKLFF. CDR3 coding DNA: TGTGCCATCAGTGAGGTGGGGCAGGCAACTAATGAAAAACTGTTTTTT.

V is TRBV2 and J is TRBJ1-1; D is uncertain. The V end lost 6 bases, the J end lost 3 bases, and 14 bases lay between the germline ends. The CDR3 spans 14 residues. CDR1 and CDR2 (germline): SNHLY, FYNNEI. As DNA, the CDR3 is TGTGCCAGCAGGGAGGAGACGGATTACACTGAAGCTTTCTTT. This encodes CASREETDYTEAFF.

The gene calls are TRBV6-5 and TRBJ2-1, with 11 nucleotides matching TRBD2. The germline gives CDR1 MNHEY, CDR2 SVGAGI. The CDR3 covers 15 residues. Germline trimming cut 2 bases from V and 10 bases from J; bases unmatched to any gene: 7. CDR3 region: CASSYASGRSHEQFF. CDR3 nucleotides: TGTGCCAGCAGTTACGCTAGCGGGAGGTCCCACGAGCAGTTCTTC.

The chain couples TRBV11-2 to TRBJ1-6; D ambiguous. Germline V lookup: CDR1 SGHAT, CDR2 FQNNGV. This CDR3 comprises 16 residues. The ends were cut back, 4 bases at V and 2 bases at J, with 12 bases in the middle. DNA of the CDR3: TGTGCCAGCAGCTCTCCCTTCCGGGCCTATAATTCACCCCTCCACTTT. Its protein is CASSSPFRAYNSPLHF.